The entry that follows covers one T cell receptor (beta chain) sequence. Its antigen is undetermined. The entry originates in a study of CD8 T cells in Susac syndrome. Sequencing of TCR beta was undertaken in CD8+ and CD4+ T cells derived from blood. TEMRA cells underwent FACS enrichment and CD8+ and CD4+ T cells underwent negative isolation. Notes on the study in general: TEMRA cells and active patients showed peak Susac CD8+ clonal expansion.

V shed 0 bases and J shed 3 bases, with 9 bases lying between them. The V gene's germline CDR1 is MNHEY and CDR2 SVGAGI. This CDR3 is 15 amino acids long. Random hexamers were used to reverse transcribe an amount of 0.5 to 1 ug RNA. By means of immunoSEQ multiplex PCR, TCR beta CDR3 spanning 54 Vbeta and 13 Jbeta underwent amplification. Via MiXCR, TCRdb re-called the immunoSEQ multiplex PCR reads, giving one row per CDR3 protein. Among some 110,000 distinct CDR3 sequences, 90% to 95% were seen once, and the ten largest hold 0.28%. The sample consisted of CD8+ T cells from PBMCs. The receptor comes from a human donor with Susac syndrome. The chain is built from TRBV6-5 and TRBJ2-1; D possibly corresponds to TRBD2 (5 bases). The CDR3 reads CASSYSTGNYNEQFF. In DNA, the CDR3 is TGTGCCAGCAGTTACTCGACGGGAAACTACAATGAGCAGTTCTTC.